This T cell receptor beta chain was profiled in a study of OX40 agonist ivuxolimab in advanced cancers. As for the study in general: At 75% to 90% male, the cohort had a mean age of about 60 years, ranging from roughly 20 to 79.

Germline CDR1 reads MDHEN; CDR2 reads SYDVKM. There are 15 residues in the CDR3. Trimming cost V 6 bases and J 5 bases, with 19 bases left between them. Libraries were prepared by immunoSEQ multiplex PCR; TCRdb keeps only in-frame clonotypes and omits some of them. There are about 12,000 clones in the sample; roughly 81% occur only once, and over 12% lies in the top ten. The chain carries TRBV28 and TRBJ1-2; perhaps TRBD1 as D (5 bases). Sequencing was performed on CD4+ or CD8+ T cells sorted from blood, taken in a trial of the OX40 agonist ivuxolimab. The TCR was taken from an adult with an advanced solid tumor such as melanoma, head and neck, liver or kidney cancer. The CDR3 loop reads CASSILWGRGYGYTF. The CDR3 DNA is TGTGCCAGCAGCATTCTGTGGGGACGGGGTTATGGCTACACCTTC.